These 26 T cell receptor beta chains came from one sample sequenced in a study of spatial heterogeneity in lung cancer. No antigens are known for them. TCRdb reprocessed the 5' RACE reads via MiXCR and lists one record per CDR3 protein. This table holds about 10,000 distinct CDR3 sequences, less than 15% found once. Study-wide findings and caveats: Higher tumor mutation counts went along with higher counts of expanded intratumoral alpha and beta TCRs.

Time point in this sample: sample taken at primary tumor resection. Sequenced here: lung tumor tissue, sampled at surgery. Every receptor here comes from a male donor with early-stage non-small cell lung cancer.

The chain combines TRBV5-6 with TRBJ1-5, with D uncertain. The CDR3 has 13 amino acids. V lost 2 bases to trimming and J lost 7 bases, with 10 bases between them. The germline V gene has CDR1 SGHDT and CDR2 YYEEEE. The CDR3 loop reads CASSFRVSQPQHF. Written as DNA, the CDR3 is TGTGCCAGCAGCTTTCGGGTTAGCCAGCCCCAGCATTTT.

This clonotype was detected many times. V usage is TRBV6-2 or TRBV6-3 and J usage is TRBJ2-3; tentative D call: TRBD2 (6 bases). Trimming removed 5 bases at V and 0 bases at J, with 9 bases between. Germline V gene data show CDR1 as MNHEY and CDR2 as SVGEGT. The length of the CDR3 is 14 residues. The CDR3 protein is CASSPSGSTDTQYF. The DNA for the CDR3 is TGTGCCAGCAGTCCCAGCGGGAGCACAGATACGCAGTATTTT.

This rearrangement joins TRBV10-3 to TRBJ2-1; maybe TRBD1 (6 bases). CDR3 length: 13 residues. CDR1 and CDR2 (germline): ENHRY, SYGVKD. The V end was cut by 7 bases, the J end by 0 bases, with 7 bases between. Written as DNA, the CDR3 is TGTGCCATCAAGGGGGACTCCTACAATGAGCAGTTCTTC. This encodes CAIKGDSYNEQFF.

The chain joins TRBV7-2 to TRBJ2-1; D is undetermined. The ends were cut back, 0 bases at V and 4 bases at J, with 4 bases in the middle. This CDR3 is built from 13 residues. Germline V gene sequence: CDR1 SGHTA, CDR2 FQGNSA. The CDR3 coding sequence is TGTGCCAGCAGCTTAGCCGAATACAATGAGCAGTTCTTC. The encoded protein is CASSLAEYNEQFF.

By frequency in the sample, this clonotype is medium-sized. The chain recombines TRBV7-2 with TRBJ2-5; 9 bases align to TRBD1. Trimming at V came to 5 bases and at J to 4 bases, leaving 8 bases not matched to a gene. From germline, CDR1 is SGHTA and CDR2 FQGNSA. The CDR3 is 15 residues long. In DNA, the CDR3 is TGTGCCAGCAGCCTGGACAGGGGCTCGGCAGAGACCCAGTACTTC. The encoded protein is CASSLDRGSAETQYF. The full variable domain, in which reference TRBV7-2 and TRBJ2-5 provide the parts outside the CDR3, is GAGVSQSPSNKVTEKGKDVELRCDPISGHTALYWYRQSLGQGLEFLIYFQGNSAPDKSGLPSDRFSAERTGGSVSTLTIQRTQQEDSAVYLCASSLDRGSAETQYFGPGTRLLVL.

Concerning this clonotype: Just one base apart from a much larger clone, this may be a read error. This sequence joins TRBV10-3 and TRBJ2-2; 7 bases are a match to TRBD1. Germline V CDR1 and CDR2: ENHRY, SYGVKD. This CDR3 has 15 amino acids. The DNA for the CDR3 is TGTACCATCAGTCGACAGGGCGCGAACACCGGGGAGCTGTTTTTT. This sequence encodes CTISRQGANTGELFF.

The V gene is TRBV29-1, the J gene TRBJ2-3; the match to TRBD2 covers 14 bases. V was pared by 7 bases and J by 2 bases, with 17 bases of the junction left unmatched. The CDR3 sequence is 19 residues long. Germline V gene sequence: CDR1 SQVTM, CDR2 ANQGSEA. CDR3 amino acids: CSATGLAGGLPLPTDTQYF. As DNA, the CDR3 is TGCAGCGCCACTGGACTAGCGGGAGGACTCCCCCTCCCCACAGATACGCAGTATTTT.

Only a few counts were recorded for this clonotype. The V and J genes are TRBV5-6 and TRBJ2-7; the match to TRBD1 covers 8 bases. This CDR3 has 16 amino acids. The germline V gene encodes CDR1 SGHDT and CDR2 YYEEEE. The junction had 10 bases not matched to a gene; V was cut back by 4 bases and J by 1 base. The CDR3, as DNA: TGTGCCAGCAGCACTAGGGACAGGATGATGTCCTACGAGCAGTACTTC. Its protein is CASSTRDRMMSYEQYF. Full variable domain (remainder filled in from reference TRBV5-6 and TRBJ2-7): DAGVTQSPTHLIKTRGQQVTLRCSPKSGHDTVSWYQQALGQGPQFIFQYYEEEERQRGNFPDRFSGHQFPNYSSELNVNALLLGDSALYLCASSTRDRMMSYEQYFGPGTRLTVT.

In regard to this clonotype: One end of the junction varies from germline; a read error may be responsible. The chain links TRBV7-2 to TRBJ2-7; D perhaps matches TRBD2 (6 bases). The CDR3 totals 13 residues. The germline gives CDR1 SGHTA, CDR2 FQGNSA. CDR3 nucleotide sequence: TGTGCAAGCAGCCAGCGGGCCCACTACGAGCAGTACTTC. Its protein is CASSQRAHYEQYF.

At least ten counts were recorded for this clonotype. The chain couples TRBV15 to TRBJ2-7; 12 positions match TRBD1. V shed 0 bases, J shed 5 bases, and the junction held 8 bases outside the gene matches. The CDR3 spans 17 residues. Germline CDR1 LNHNV, CDR2 YYDKDF (reference sequence). In DNA, the CDR3 is TGTGCCACCAGCAGAGAAATCGTGGGGACAGGGGGCCACGAGCAGTACTTC. This translates into CATSREIVGTGGHEQYF.

In its sample, this clonotype was seen many times. V and J are TRBV13 and TRBJ2-1, with TRBD1 matching over 10 bases. V shed 2 bases and J 2 bases; nucleotides not matched to a gene: 6. There are 17 residues in the CDR3. Per the germline V gene, CDR1 is PRHDT and CDR2 is FYEKMQ (reference sequence). CDR3 sequence reads: CASSLMGQGSPYNEQFF. The CDR3 nucleotides read TGTGCCAGCAGCTTAATGGGACAGGGGTCCCCCTACAATGAGCAGTTCTTC.

This clonotype has ten or more counts. The chain carries TRBV2 and TRBJ1-1, with TRBD1 matching over 8 bases. J lost 5 bases, V lost 3 bases, and 5 bases had no gene match. This CDR3 has 14 residues. Germline assignment: CDR1 SNHLY and CDR2 FYNNEI. CDR3 region: CASSEDRVRTEAFF. The CDR3 region has the DNA TGTGCCAGCAGTGAGGACAGGGTGAGAACTGAAGCTTTCTTT.

By share, this clonotype counts as medium-sized. This chain joins TRBV6-2 or TRBV6-3 and TRBJ2-1; the D gene could be TRBD1 or TRBD2 (5 bases each). The V gene lost 2 bases and the J gene lost 9 bases, with 14 bases spanning the gap. The CDR3 spans 14 residues. Germline assignment: CDR1 MNHEY and CDR2 SVGEGT. This CDR3 is CASSYRSTGAEQFF. In DNA form, the CDR3 reads TGTGCCAGCAGTTACCGGTCAACCGGGGCTGAGCAGTTCTTC.

This clonotype has a single count. V gene TRBV29-1 combines with J gene TRBJ2-1, with TRBD2 matching over 9 bases. Trimming at V came to 1 base and at J to 9 bases, leaving 10 bases not matched to a gene. Looked up from germline, CDR1 is SQVTM and CDR2 is ANQGSEA. The CDR3 extends over 15 amino acids. The CDR3 spells CSVEAGVLAGSEQFF. CDR3 DNA: TGCAGCGTTGAAGCGGGGGTCCTAGCGGGAAGTGAGCAGTTCTTC.

This clonotype is termed medium-sized (0.01 to 0.1%). The CDR3 coding sequence is TGTGCCAGCAGCTTAACGTTTCTAGCGGGCTCCTACAATGAGCAGTTCTTC. Amino acids: CASSLTFLAGSYNEQFF. The chain uses TRBV7-3 and TRBJ2-1, with 8 nucleotides matching TRBD2. Trimming took 0 bases from V and 0 from J; bases not matched to a gene: 4. The CDR3 is 17 amino acids. The germline gives CDR1 SGHTA, CDR2 FQGTGA.

This clonotype is medium-sized within its sample. The chain has TRBV23-1 and TRBJ2-3; no firm D call. TRBV23-1 is designated an ORF whose function remains uncertain. The CDR3 length is 12 residues. V lost 0 bases, J lost 6 bases, and 4 bases lay in between. Written as DNA, the CDR3 is TGCGCCAGCAGTCAATCAGGGGATACGCAGTATTTT. Amino acids: CASSQSGDTQYF.

This clonotype was seen ten or more times. The chain has TRBV24-1 and TRBJ2-5; 7 bases agree with TRBD2. CDR3 size: 15 residues. Unmatched junction bases numbered 10, after V lost 5 bases and J lost 5 bases. Germline loops: CDR1 KGHDR, CDR2 SFDVKD. The CDR3 DNA sequence: TGTGCCACCAGTGTCGGAACTAGCGAGTTGGAGACCCAGTACTTC. It encodes CATSVGTSELETQYF.

This clonotype is labeled as medium-sized. V and J are TRBV27 and TRBJ2-3; unclear D gene. This CDR3 comprises 14 residues. Germline V CDR1 and CDR2: MNHEY, SMNVEV (reference sequence). V was trimmed by 3 bases and J by 6 bases, leaving 13 bases between them. Here the CDR3 reads CASSFFLESDTQYF. The CDR3 nucleotides are TGTGCCAGCAGTTTTTTTCTAGAGTCGGATACGCAGTATTTT.

This clonotype was seen many times. For the CDR3, the DNA is TGCAGTGCTCACACCGTCCTCTTTAGCGGGAGGGGGGATGAGCAGTTCTTC. Translated: CSAHTVLFSGRGDEQFF. The chain is built from TRBV20-1 and TRBJ2-1, with 11 bases fitting TRBD2. The CDR3 contains 17 residues. Losses at the gene ends were 5 bases for V and 8 bases for J; bases not matched to a gene: 17. Germline V gene data show CDR1 as DFQATT and CDR2 as SNEGSKA (reference sequence).

This clonotype was detected many times. The genes are TRBV11-2 and TRBJ2-1; TRBD1 is a possible D gene (6 bases). The CDR3 has 15 residues. V shed 8 bases and J shed 2 bases, with 16 bases lying between them. The V gene's germline CDR1 is SGHAT and CDR2 FQNNGV. CDR3 in amino acids: CASAEPAGAYNEQFF. CDR3 bases: TGTGCCAGCGCTGAACCGGCAGGGGCCTACAATGAGCAGTTCTTC.

This clonotype was observed at least ten times. V gene TRBV29-1 combines with J gene TRBJ2-1; 9 positions agree with TRBD2. The CDR3 has 15 residues. Looked up from germline, CDR1 is SQVTM and CDR2 is ANQGSEA. J was trimmed by 6 bases and V by 7 bases; bases with no gene match: 13. CDR3 in amino acids: CSADLSGRSSNEQFF. The CDR3 bases are TGCAGCGCCGACCTGAGCGGGAGGTCTAGCAATGAGCAGTTCTTC.

The sample holds many counts of this clonotype. The V call is TRBV29-1, the J call TRBJ2-2; D not resolved. CDR1 and CDR2 (germline): SQVTM, ANQGSEA. This CDR3 contains 11 residues. The V end was cut by 5 bases, the J end by 4 bases, with 5 bases between. The CDR3 protein is CSVRSTGELFF. CDR3 in DNA: TGCAGCGTTAGAAGCACCGGGGAGCTGTTTTTT.

This clonotype has just a few counts. V usage is TRBV30 and J usage is TRBJ2-1; 7 bases align to TRBD2. CDR3 length equals 15 residues. V was pared by 4 bases and J by 0 bases, with 6 bases of the junction left unmatched. The germline gives CDR1 GTSNPN, CDR2 SVGIG (reference sequence). CDR3 region: CAWNPAGVSYNEQFF. The CDR3 region has the DNA TGTGCCTGGAATCCGGCGGGAGTCTCCTACAATGAGCAGTTCTTC. The complete variable domain, with remaining parts taken from reference TRBV30 and TRBJ2-1, reads SQTIHQWPATLVQPVGSPLSLECTVEGTSNPNLYWYRQAAGRGLQLLFYSVGIGQISSEVPQNLSASRPQDRQFILSSKKLLLSDSGFYLCAWNPAGVSYNEQFFGPGTRLTVL.

The chain couples TRBV5-1 to TRBJ2-5; D is unclear. This CDR3 contains 13 residues. Germline V gene sequence: CDR1 SGHRS, CDR2 YFSETQ. V was clipped by 2 bases and J by 0 bases, with 5 bases between them. CDR3 bases: TGCGCCAGCAGCTTCCAGGACCAAGAGACCCAGTACTTC. Protein product: CASSFQDQETQYF.

This clonotype was seen ten or more times. The chain joins TRBV13 to TRBJ2-7; the D gene is possibly TRBD2 (5 bases). Germline CDR1 PRHDT, CDR2 FYEKMQ (reference sequence). This CDR3 has 17 residues. Trimming left V 1 base short and J 0 bases short, with 16 bases between. The CDR3 sequence: CASSLAVGSGNSYEQYF. In nucleotides, the CDR3 is TGTGCCAGCAGCTTAGCGGTAGGGAGCGGCAACTCCTACGAGCAGTACTTC.

This clonotype came up many times. The chain is built from TRBV5-1 and TRBJ2-7; 9 positions agree with TRBD2. The CDR3 runs 13 residues. CDR1 is SGHRS, CDR2 YFSETQ, per germline. Trimming cost V 0 bases and J 9 bases; bases outside gene matches: 4. In DNA form, the CDR3 reads TGCGCCAGCAGCTTGGAGGAGCGGGGGGTGCAGTACTTC. The encoded protein is CASSLEERGVQYF.